These 10 T cell receptor beta chains were sequenced from one sample in a study of blood T cell repertoires in COVID-19. Data came from immunoSEQ multiplex PCR; TCRdb stores just in-frame clones and leaves some out. The sample shows fewer than 200,000 clones, about 85% of them seen only once. Sample: peripheral blood. The receptors shown here come from a man in his sixties who had recovered from COVID-19.

This sequence joins TRBV11-3 and TRBJ1-1, with D unclear. CDR3 length: 14 residues. V lost 4 bases, J lost 4 bases, and 13 bases lay in between. Germline V CDR1 and CDR2: SGHNT, YENEEA. The CDR3 coding sequence is TGTGCCAGCAGCTCCGGGTTTGAAGGCACTGAAGCTTTCTTT. Its protein product is CASSSGFEGTEAFF.

This rearrangement joins TRBV19 to TRBJ1-5; tentative D call: TRBD1 (6 bases). Per the germline V gene, CDR1 is LNHDA and CDR2 is SQIVND (reference sequence). The CDR3 loop spans 15 amino acids. The V end was cut by 5 bases, the J end by 0 bases, with 11 bases between. CDR3 protein: CASSDRSNSNQPQHF. CDR3 DNA sequence: TGTGCCAGTAGTGACAGGTCCAATAGCAATCAGCCCCAGCATTTT.

This rearrangement joins TRBV4-3 to TRBJ1-2; D is possibly TRBD1 (5 bases). The CDR3 is made up of 16 amino acids. Germline V gene sequence: CDR1 LGHNA, CDR2 YSLEER. The V end was cut by 0 bases, the J end by 1 base, with 12 bases between. The CDR3 nucleotides read TGCGCCAGCAGCCAAGATCTCTCCGACAGTAACTATGGCTACACCTTC. The encoded protein is CASSQDLSDSNYGYTF.

The chain joins TRBV7-2 to TRBJ1-5; tentative D call: TRBD1 (5 bases). This CDR3 has 16 residues. CDR1 and CDR2 (germline): SGHTA, FQGNSA. Trimming cost V 2 bases and J 3 bases, with 14 bases left between them. The CDR3 region is CASSLHAGPNNQPQHF. The CDR3 DNA follows: TGTGCCAGCAGCTTACATGCAGGGCCCAACAATCAGCCCCAGCATTTT.

The CDR3 nucleotides read TGTGCCAGCAGCTTAGCTTACGAGCAGTACTTC. Amino acid sequence: CASSLAYEQYF. The chain employs TRBV11-2 and TRBJ2-7, with D unclear. The CDR3 has 11 residues. Germline V CDR1 and CDR2: SGHAT, FQNNGV. Trimming cost V 1 base and J 4 bases, with 2 bases left between them.

This clone was counted once. This chain uses TRBV12-3 or TRBV12-4 with TRBJ2-1; TRBD2 matches 7 bases. V dropped 4 bases and J dropped 8; count of bases not matched to a gene: 5. The CDR3 loop spans 13 amino acids. CDR3: CASSSGLGYEQFF. The DNA of the CDR3 is TGTGCCAGCAGTTCCGGACTAGGCTATGAGCAGTTCTTC.

The chain employs TRBV3-1 (or the pseudogene TRBV3-2) and TRBJ2-7; TRBD2 matches at 8 bases. V shed 5 bases and J 6 bases; nucleotides not matched to a gene: 3. CDR1 is LGHDT and CDR2 is YNNKEL in the germline V gene (reference sequence). The CDR3 loop spans 12 amino acids. CDR3 loop: CASSESGGEQYF. DNA of the CDR3: TGTGCCAGCAGCGAAAGCGGGGGCGAGCAGTACTTC.

Note on this clone: Within the sample, other DNA sequences also encode this same CDR3. The J gene is TRBJ2-7, the V gene TRBV18, with 11 nucleotides matching TRBD2. The CDR3 has 15 residues. With 3 bases clipped from V and 1 base from J, the junction kept 2 bases outside the gene matches. The germline gives CDR1 KGHSH, CDR2 LQKENI. The chain's CDR3 is CASSPLAGGSYEQYF. The DNA for the CDR3 is TGTGCCAGCTCACCTCTAGCGGGGGGTTCCTACGAGCAGTACTTC.

The chain has TRBV5-1 and TRBJ2-5, with D possibly matching TRBD1 (5 bases). Trimming took 0 bases from V and 5 from J, leaving 14 bases between them. CDR1 is SGHRS and CDR2 is YFSETQ in the germline V gene. The CDR3 loop spans 15 amino acids. The DNA for the CDR3 is TGCGCCAGCAGCTTGGCCCCAGGGTTAGAGGAGACCCAGTACTTC. Encoded protein: CASSLAPGLEETQYF.

This chain joins TRBV11-1 and TRBJ1-1, with a possible D match to TRBD1 (6 bases). This CDR3 has 14 amino acids. Germline V gene lookup returns CDR1 SGHAT and CDR2 FQDESV (reference sequence). Trimming took 5 bases from V and 2 from J, leaving 12 bases between them. The CDR3 nucleotides are TGTGCCAGCAGCCGAACAGGGCCTAACACTGAAGCTTTCTTT. It translates to CASSRTGPNTEAFF.